These 9 T cell receptor beta chains were all obtained from the same sample, sequenced in a study of cytotoxic CD8 clonotypes in ibrutinib-treated CLL. Produced via immunoSEQ multiplex PCR; TCRdb's table is partial and in-frame only. This repertoire shows more than 140,000 clones, about 72% found once; its top ten account for 28%. The sequencing used PBMCs, collected after 12 months of ibrutinib treatment. The receptors here all came from a human donor with chronic lymphocytic leukemia.

This chain joins TRBV19 and TRBJ1-2, with unresolved D. This CDR3 has 12 amino acids. Trimming shortened V by 2 bases and J by 5 bases, and 6 bases separated the two germline ends. Germline V gene lookup returns CDR1 LNHDA and CDR2 SQIVND (reference sequence). CDR3: CASSITQYGYTF. The DNA for the CDR3 is TGTGCCAGTAGTATAACCCAGTATGGCTACACCTTC.

The rearrangement joins TRBV6-5 to TRBJ2-5, with 9 bases identical to TRBD2. Germline CDR1 MNHEY, CDR2 SVGAGI. This CDR3 region has 14 residues. V shed 2 bases and J 5 bases; nucleotides not matched to a gene: 3. The CDR3 DNA sequence: TGTGCCAGCAGTTACAGTCTAGCGGGGGAGACCCAGTACTTC. Amino acids: CASSYSLAGETQYF.

V is TRBV27 and J is TRBJ1-2, with D maybe TRBD1 (6 bases). The CDR3 is made up of 16 amino acids. Germline CDR1 is MNHEY and CDR2 is SMNVEV (reference sequence). V lost 1 base and J lost 0, with 12 bases in between. CDR3 sequence reads: CASSLWGAAPNYGYTF. The CDR3 DNA is TGTGCCAGCAGTTTATGGGGGGCAGCCCCTAACTATGGCTACACCTTC.

The V and J genes are TRBV14 and TRBJ1-3; D may be TRBD1 (6 bases). Germline assignment: CDR1 SGHDN and CDR2 FVKESK. The CDR3 is 14 amino acids. V lost 3 bases, J lost 1 base, and 7 bases lay in between. The CDR3 coding sequence is TGTGCCAGCAGCCAGGGACATTCTGGAAACACCATATATTTT. Its translation: CASSQGHSGNTIYF.

The chain has TRBV20-1 and TRBJ1-1; D not certain. The V end lost 3 bases, the J end lost 6 bases, and 8 bases lay between the germline ends. CDR1 is DFQATT, CDR2 SNEGSKA, per germline (reference sequence). CDR3 length equals 11 residues. Here the CDR3 DNA reads TGCAGTGCTAGTGCAATCGCTGAAGCTTTCTTT. This gives the protein CSASAIAEAFF.

CDR3 residues: CASSPGQLLYGYTF. Here the CDR3 DNA reads TGTGCCAGCAGTCCCGGACAACTCCTCTATGGCTACACCTTC. This chain links TRBV28 with TRBJ1-2, with a possible D match to TRBD1 (5 bases). Trimming removed 5 bases from V and 4 bases from J, with 14 bases in between. CDR1 is MDHEN, CDR2 SYDVKM, per germline. This CDR3 is 14 amino acids long.

This chain links TRBV27 with TRBJ1-2; 7 positions match TRBD1. CDR3 size: 14 residues. J was trimmed by 5 bases and V by 5 bases; bases with no gene match: 8. Germline V gene data show CDR1 as MNHEY and CDR2 as SMNVEV (reference sequence). The CDR3 nucleotides read TGTGCCAGCAGTCAACGACAGGGAGGGTATGGCTACACCTTC. Translating it yields CASSQRQGGYGYTF.

The J gene is TRBJ1-2, the V gene TRBV2, with D uncertain. CDR1 SNHLY and CDR2 FYNNEI come from the germline V gene. Deletions cut 6 bases from V and 4 bases from J, with 18 bases between. The CDR3 spans 15 residues. The CDR3: CASSRSWTGGYGYTF. For the CDR3, the DNA is TGTGCCAGCAGCCGAAGCTGGACCGGCGGCTATGGCTACACCTTC.

This clone is judged medium-sized. V usage is TRBV5-1 and J usage is TRBJ2-7; D perhaps matches TRBD2 (5 bases). Trimming pared 6 bases from V and 9 bases from J, leaving 16 bases between. Germline lookup yields CDR1 SGHRS and CDR2 YFSETQ. The CDR3 contains 12 residues. The CDR3 DNA follows: TGCGCCAGCAACAAACCGGGGATGGGGCAGTACTTC. It yields the protein CASNKPGMGQYF.